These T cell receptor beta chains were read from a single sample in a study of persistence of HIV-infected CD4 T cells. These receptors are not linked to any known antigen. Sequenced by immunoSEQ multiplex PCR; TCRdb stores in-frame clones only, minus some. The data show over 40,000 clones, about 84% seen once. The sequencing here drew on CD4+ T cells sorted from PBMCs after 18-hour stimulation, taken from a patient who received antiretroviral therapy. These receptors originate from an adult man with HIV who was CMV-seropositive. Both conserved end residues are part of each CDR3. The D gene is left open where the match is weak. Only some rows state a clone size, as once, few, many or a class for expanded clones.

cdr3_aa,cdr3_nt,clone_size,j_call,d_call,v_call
CASSELGFLAGGDEQFF,TGTGCCAGCAGTGAATTGGGATTTCTAGCGGGAGGGGATGAGCAGTTCTTC,NA,TRBJ2-1,TRBD2,TRBV6-1
CAISEIGQGNGPQHF,TGTGCCATCAGTGAAATAGGACAAGGGAATGGGCCCCAGCATTTT,NA,TRBJ1-5,NA,TRBV10-3
CSVSFSSGANVLTF,TGCAGCGTCTCGTTTTCCTCTGGGGCCAACGTCCTGACTTTC,NA,TRBJ2-6,NA,TRBV29-1
CSASEPTGFLNQPQHF,TGCAGTGCTAGTGAACCGACAGGGTTTCTTAATCAGCCCCAGCATTTT,NA,TRBJ1-5,TRBD1,TRBV20-1
CASSPLAKNIQYF,TGTGCCAGCTCACCACTAGCCAAAAACATTCAGTACTTC,NA,TRBJ2-4,NA,TRBV18
CASSLVAKDTEAFF,TGCGCCAGCAGCTTGGTGGCTAAGGACACTGAAGCTTTCTTT,NA,TRBJ1-1,NA,TRBV5-1
CASSYGGVTEAFF,TGTGCCAGCAGTTACGGCGGGGTCACTGAAGCTTTCTTT,NA,TRBJ1-1,NA,TRBV6-5
CASSDSSGNTIYF,TGTGCCAGCAGCGACAGCTCCGGAAACACCATATATTTT,NA,TRBJ1-3,NA,TRBV28
CASSLRPGANTEAFF,TGTGCCAGCAGCTTAAGACCAGGGGCGAACACTGAAGCTTTCTTT,NA,TRBJ1-1,NA,TRBV7-3
CASSLVGAGATGELFF,TGTGCCAGTTCCTTAGTTGGGGCAGGGGCCACCGGGGAGCTGTTTTTT,NA,TRBJ2-2,NA,TRBV5-6
CASSSGINYGYTF,TGCGCCAGCAGCTCCGGGATCAACTATGGCTACACCTTC,once,TRBJ1-2,NA,TRBV5-1
CAWSRLQTGELFF,TGTGCCTGGAGTCGGTTGCAAACCGGGGAGCTGTTTTTT,NA,TRBJ2-2,NA,TRBV30
CASSPKQTSGGETQYF,TGTGCCAGCAGTCCAAAACAGACTAGCGGAGGGGAGACCCAGTACTTC,NA,TRBJ2-5,TRBD2,TRBV6-6
CASSHTTVKRTGELFF,TGTGCCAGTAGTCACACGACAGTCAAGCGCACCGGGGAGCTGTTTTTT,medium-sized,TRBJ2-2,NA,TRBV19
CATSRDRQGKASYEQYF,TGTGCCACCAGCAGAGACCGACAGGGAAAGGCCTCCTACGAGCAGTACTTC,NA,TRBJ2-7,TRBD1,TRBV15
CASSIDPGTSGNQPQHF,TGTGCCAGTAGTATAGACCCAGGGACGAGTGGCAATCAGCCCCAGCATTTT,NA,TRBJ1-5,NA,TRBV19
CATSFEGRVVEQYF,TGTGCCACTAGCTTTGAGGGCAGGGTTGTCGAGCAGTACTTC,NA,TRBJ2-7,NA,TRBV5-5
CASSLGGITNEKLFF,TGTGCCAGCAGTTTGGGGGGGATCACTAATGAAAAACTGTTTTTT,NA,TRBJ1-4,NA,TRBV27
CASSPQRVQGKVTEAFF,TGTGCCAGCTCACCACAGAGGGTGCAGGGAAAGGTCACTGAAGCTTTCTTT,NA,TRBJ1-1,NA,TRBV18
CASKRQGREKLFF,TGTGCCAGCAAGAGGCAGGGGAGGGAAAAACTGTTTTTT,once,TRBJ1-4,NA,TRBV6-5
CASSDVQGRNQPQHF,TGCGCCAGCAGTGATGTCCAGGGAAGGAATCAGCCCCAGCATTTT,NA,TRBJ1-5,NA,TRBV10-2
CAFSGGAYEQFF,TGTGCCTTTAGCGGGGGGGCCTATGAGCAGTTCTTC,once,TRBJ2-1,TRBD2,TRBV30
CAISESRDRVGGYTF,TGTGCCATCAGTGAGTCTAGGGACAGGGTTGGTGGCTACACCTTC,NA,TRBJ1-2,TRBD1,TRBV10-3
CASSQRPGQGAGGYTF,TGTGCCAGTAGTCAACGGCCGGGACAGGGAGCAGGTGGCTACACCTTC,NA,TRBJ1-2,TRBD1,TRBV19
CASSLHKGPTEAFF,TGTGCCAGCAGCTTACATAAAGGGCCAACTGAAGCTTTCTTT,NA,TRBJ1-1,NA,TRBV7-2
CASSEIEVDTGELFF,TGTGCCAGCAGTGAAATAGAAGTTGACACCGGGGAGCTGTTTTTT,NA,TRBJ2-2,NA,TRBV2
CSASVSPRTSGRSEQFF,TGCAGTGCTAGTGTTTCCCCTCGGACTAGCGGGAGAAGTGAGCAGTTCTTC,NA,TRBJ2-1,TRBD2,TRBV20-1
CASSLRPGSANNQPQHF,TGTGCCAGCAGCTTAAGGCCGGGATCGGCGAACAATCAGCCCCAGCATTTT,NA,TRBJ1-5,NA,TRBV7-6
CASSLVGQGLSEAFF,TGTGCCAGCAGCTTGGTGGGACAGGGGTTATCTGAAGCTTTCTTT,NA,TRBJ1-1,TRBD1,TRBV5-4
CASSPGTGYTDTQYF,TGTGCCAGCAGTCCCGGGACAGGGTACACAGATACGCAGTATTTT,few,TRBJ2-3,TRBD1,TRBV13
CSASINRNSPLHF,TGCAGTGCTAGTATTAACAGGAATTCACCCCTCCACTTT,NA,TRBJ1-6,NA,TRBV20-1
CASSLSASWEETQYF,TGTGCCAGCAGTTTATCGGCTTCTTGGGAAGAGACCCAGTACTTC,NA,TRBJ2-5,NA,TRBV27
CASRLQGNTEAFF,TGTGCCAGCAGACTACAGGGGAACACTGAAGCTTTCTTT,NA,TRBJ1-1,NA,TRBV6-5
CASRGQVTGNEQFF,TGTGCCAGCAGAGGACAGGTAACAGGGAATGAGCAGTTCTTC,NA,TRBJ2-1,TRBD1,TRBV6-5
CASSFWTSGRGTKNIQYF,TGTGCCAGCAGTTTTTGGACTAGCGGGAGAGGAACCAAAAACATTCAGTACTTC,NA,TRBJ2-4,TRBD2,TRBV28
CASSLPGGEGYNEQFF,TGTGCCAGCAGCCTCCCCGGGGGGGAGGGGTACAATGAGCAGTTCTTC,few,TRBJ2-1,TRBD2,TRBV7-2
CASSLRSGPSVF,TGTGCCAGCAGTTTACGGTCAGGTCCCTCTGTCTTC,NA,TRBJ2-1,NA,TRBV28
CASRPGGSYEQYF,TGTGCCAGCAGACCAGGGGGTTCTTACGAGCAGTACTTC,NA,TRBJ2-7,TRBD1,TRBV27
CSVLGVRVGETQYF,TGCAGCGTTCTAGGGGTACGGGTAGGGGAGACCCAGTACTTC,NA,TRBJ2-5,NA,TRBV29-1
CASSKDRGQPQHF,TGTGCCAGCTCAAAGGACAGGGGCCAGCCCCAGCATTTT,NA,TRBJ1-5,TRBD1,TRBV18
CAWSAGLREKLFF,TGTGCCTGGAGTGCGGGGCTGCGGGAAAAACTGTTTTTT,NA,TRBJ1-4,NA,TRBV30
CASSLFDQETQYF,TGTGCCAGCAGCCTCTTCGATCAAGAGACCCAGTACTTC,NA,TRBJ2-5,NA,TRBV3-1/TRBV3-2
CASSLKGTGGPYGYTF,TGTGCCAGCAGCTTGAAAGGGACAGGGGGCCCCTATGGCTACACCTTC,NA,TRBJ1-2,TRBD1,TRBV5-4
CASSPGRRGSPLHF,TGTGCCAGTAGCCCGGGACGCCGCGGGTCACCCCTCCACTTT,NA,TRBJ1-6,NA,TRBV19
CASSEGTSSYGYTF,TGTGCCAGCAGTGAAGGGACAAGTAGCTATGGCTACACCTTC,NA,TRBJ1-2,NA,TRBV6-1
CASSRQGKLQETQYF,TGTGCCAGCAGTCGGCAGGGGAAACTCCAAGAGACCCAGTACTTC,NA,TRBJ2-5,NA,TRBV27
CASSSGQEGTEAFF,TGTGCCAGCAGTTCCGGACAGGAGGGCACTGAAGCTTTCTTT,NA,TRBJ1-1,TRBD1,TRBV7-2
CASSLNSGASNEQFF,TGCGCCAGCAGCCTAAATAGCGGTGCGAGCAATGAGCAGTTCTTC,NA,TRBJ2-1,NA,TRBV5-1
CASSRERETQYF,TGTGCCAGCAGCCGTGAAAGGGAGACCCAGTACTTC,NA,TRBJ2-5,NA,TRBV5-6
CAWSVQGAPGQYF,TGTGCCTGGAGTGTCCAGGGGGCACCCGGGCAGTACTTC,NA,TRBJ2-7,TRBD1,TRBV30
CASSFPGVGSGANVLTF,TGTGCCAGCAGCTTCCCCGGGGTTGGTTCTGGGGCCAACGTCCTGACTTTC,NA,TRBJ2-6,NA,TRBV7-8
CSASRGAEAFF,TGCAGTGCTAGTAGGGGCGCTGAAGCTTTCTTT,NA,TRBJ1-1,NA,TRBV20-1
CASSLGYKSLLSEQFF,TGTGCCAGCAGCTTAGGGTATAAAAGCTTGCTGAGTGAGCAGTTCTTC,NA,TRBJ2-1,NA,TRBV11-1
CASSLLGSYEQFF,TGTGCCAGCAGCTTGCTAGGGAGCTATGAGCAGTTCTTC,once,TRBJ2-1,NA,TRBV5-4
CAWIPFGNSPLHF,TGTGCCTGGATTCCTTTCGGAAATTCACCCCTCCACTTT,NA,TRBJ1-6,NA,TRBV30
CASRAGATYNEQFF,TGTGCCAGCAGAGCCGGGGCAACCTACAATGAGCAGTTCTTC,NA,TRBJ2-1,NA,TRBV25-1